Below, 9 T cell receptor beta chains from the same sample are listed, as sequenced in a study of control samples from healthy donors and cancer patients. The method was immunoSEQ multiplex PCR; TCRdb's version includes in-frame clones alone and lacks a portion of them. This table has 150,000 to 200,000 clones, 91% appearing once. Material for sequencing was blood. The receptors were sampled from a woman aged 30 to 39 in good health.

The chain carries TRBV29-1 and TRBJ2-3; TRBD1 matches at 10 bases. CDR3 size: 11 residues. CDR1 is SQVTM, CDR2 ANQGSEA, per germline. V dropped 7 bases and J dropped 9; count of bases not matched to a gene: 4. CDR3 DNA: TGCAGCGCCGGGACAGGGGAAACGCAGTATTTT. Its protein is CSAGTGETQYF.

J is TRBJ2-5 and V is TRBV10-2, with 11 bases lining up with TRBD2. This CDR3 spans 14 amino acids. CDR1 WSHSY and CDR2 SAAADI come from the germline V gene. V dropped 6 bases and J dropped 4; count of bases not matched to a gene: 4. CDR3 amino acids: CASRGTSGGETQYF. The CDR3 DNA is TGCGCCAGCAGGGGGACTAGCGGCGGAGAGACCCAGTACTTC.

This chain links TRBV5-4 with TRBJ2-7; D gene uncertain. CDR1 and CDR2 (germline): SGHNT, YYREEE (reference sequence). The CDR3 covers 14 residues. Trimming cost V 0 bases and J 1 base, with 8 bases left between them. CDR3 region: CASSLGQLSYEQYF. The DNA for the CDR3 is TGTGCCAGCAGCTTGGGGCAGTTATCCTACGAGCAGTACTTC.

CDR3 DNA: TGTGCCAGCAGCTTGCTGGGGGCTGGAAACACCATATATTTT. Translating it yields CASSLLGAGNTIYF. The J gene is TRBJ1-3, the V gene TRBV5-4; TRBD1 is a possible D gene (5 bases). CDR1 is SGHNT, CDR2 YYREEE, per germline (reference sequence). V was pared by 1 base and J by 2 bases, with 7 bases between. CDR3 length: 14 amino acids.

Written as DNA, the CDR3 is TGTGCCATCAGTGAACTGGGACAGAATTCACCCCTCCACTTT. Translating gives CAISELGQNSPLHF. This sequence joins TRBV10-3 and TRBJ1-6, with 7 bases aligning to TRBD1. CDR3 length equals 14 residues. V was clipped by 3 bases and J by 7 bases; unmatched bases: 3. Looked up from germline, CDR1 is ENHRY and CDR2 is SYGVKD.

The chain couples TRBV6-5 to TRBJ1-1; perhaps TRBD1 as D (5 bases). Between the trimmed V and J ends, which lost 7 bases and 1 base, there was a span of 10 bases. The CDR3 is made up of 13 amino acids. CDR1 and CDR2 from the germline V gene are MNHEY and SVGAGI. The chain's CDR3 is CASTLTENTEAFF. CDR3 nucleotides: TGTGCCAGCACTTTGACAGAGAACACTGAAGCTTTCTTT.

The rearrangement joins TRBV19 to TRBJ2-2; D might be TRBD2 (6 bases). The ends were cut back, 1 base at V and 4 bases at J, with 13 bases in the middle. Germline CDR1 and CDR2: LNHDA and SQIVND (reference sequence). The CDR3 spans 16 residues. CDR3 DNA sequence: TGTGCCAGTAGTATAGGTGGAGGGTGGGGCACCGGGGAGCTGTTTTTT. Residues: CASSIGGGWGTGELFF.

V gene TRBV11-2 combines with J gene TRBJ1-6; D uncertain. Germline CDR1 SGHAT, CDR2 FQNNGV. The V end was cut by 2 bases, the J end by 7 bases, with 12 bases between. This CDR3 is 15 amino acids long. The chain's CDR3 is CASSLSGLYNSPLHF. CDR3 bases: TGTGCCAGCAGCTTAAGTGGCCTGTACAATTCACCCCTCCACTTT.

This chain links TRBV5-8 with TRBJ2-1; TRBD2 agrees at 10 bases. Per the germline V gene, CDR1 is SGHTS and CDR2 is YDEGEE. The ends lost 0 bases at V and 0 bases at J; junction bases unmatched: 0. The CDR3 is 16 amino acids. The DNA of the CDR3 is TGTGCCAGCAGCTTGGCTAGCGGGAGCTCCTACAATGAGCAGTTCTTC. This gives the protein CASSLASGSSYNEQFF.